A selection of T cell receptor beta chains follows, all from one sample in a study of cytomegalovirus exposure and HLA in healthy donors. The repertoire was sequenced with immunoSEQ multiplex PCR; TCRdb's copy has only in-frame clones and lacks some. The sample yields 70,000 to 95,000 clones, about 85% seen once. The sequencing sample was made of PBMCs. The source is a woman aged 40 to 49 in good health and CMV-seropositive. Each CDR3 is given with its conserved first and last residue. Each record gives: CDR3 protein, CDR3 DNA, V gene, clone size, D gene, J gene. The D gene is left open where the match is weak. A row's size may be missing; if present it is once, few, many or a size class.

cdr3_aa: CASSRLAGGNTGELFF; cdr3_nt: TGCGCCAGCAGCCGACTAGCGGGAGGGAACACCGGGGAGCTGTTTTTT; v_call: TRBV5-1; clone_size: .; d_call: TRBD2; j_call: TRBJ2-2
cdr3_aa: CASSLSGQMNSPLHF; cdr3_nt: TGTGCCAGCAGCTTATCGGGACAGATGAATTCACCCCTCCACTTT; v_call: TRBV5-6; clone_size: once; d_call: TRBD1; j_call: TRBJ1-6
cdr3_aa: CASSLLPGGGQGASYEQFF; cdr3_nt: TGTGCCAGCAGCCTTCTACCCGGGGGGGGACAGGGGGCGAGTTATGAGCAGTTCTTC; v_call: TRBV9; clone_size: .; d_call: TRBD1; j_call: TRBJ2-1
cdr3_aa: CASSKLATYEQFF; cdr3_nt: TGTGCCAGCAGTAAACTAGCGACGTATGAGCAGTTCTTC; v_call: TRBV11-3; clone_size: once; d_call: TRBD2; j_call: TRBJ2-1
cdr3_aa: CATSRDFPTQGREQYF; cdr3_nt: TGTGCCACCAGCAGAGATTTCCCTACACAGGGACGGGAGCAGTACTTC; v_call: TRBV15; clone_size: once; d_call: .; j_call: TRBJ2-7
cdr3_aa: CASTPGQGAYGYTF; cdr3_nt: TGTGCCAGCACCCCAGGACAGGGGGCTTATGGCTACACCTTC; v_call: TRBV27; clone_size: .; d_call: TRBD1; j_call: TRBJ1-2
cdr3_aa: CAWSVQGGSYEQYF; cdr3_nt: TGTGCCTGGAGTGTACAGGGGGGTTCCTACGAGCAGTACTTC; v_call: TRBV30; clone_size: .; d_call: TRBD1; j_call: TRBJ2-7
cdr3_aa: CASSYSGATAALDF; cdr3_nt: TGTGCCAGCAGCTATAGCGGGGCGACAGCGGCCCTCGACTTC; v_call: TRBV7-2; clone_size: .; d_call: TRBD2; j_call: TRBJ2-4
cdr3_aa: CASSVGGNDREQYF; cdr3_nt: TGTGCCAGCAGCGTAGGAGGGAACGATCGCGAGCAGTACTTC; v_call: TRBV9; clone_size: once; d_call: .; j_call: TRBJ2-7
cdr3_aa: CASSLSPDTQYF; cdr3_nt: TGTGCCAGTAGTTTATCCCCAGATACGCAGTATTTT; v_call: TRBV19; clone_size: .; d_call: .; j_call: TRBJ2-3
cdr3_aa: CASSLEGEGQALNYGYTF; cdr3_nt: TGTGCCAGCAGCTTAGAGGGGGAGGGGCAGGCCCTTAACTATGGCTACACCTTC; v_call: TRBV11-3; clone_size: .; d_call: .; j_call: TRBJ1-2
cdr3_aa: CASSGDREFSGHTEAFF; cdr3_nt: TGTGCCAGCAGTGGGGACAGGGAATTCTCAGGACACACTGAAGCTTTCTTT; v_call: TRBV6-1; clone_size: few; d_call: TRBD1; j_call: TRBJ1-1
cdr3_aa: CASSQDRQGSYEQYF; cdr3_nt: TGCGCCAGCAGCCAAGATAGGCAGGGGAGCTACGAGCAGTACTTC; v_call: TRBV4-1; clone_size: .; d_call: .; j_call: TRBJ2-7
cdr3_aa: CSVEDPTSGRIDGELFF; cdr3_nt: TGCAGCGTTGAAGATCCAACTAGCGGGAGGATAGACGGGGAGCTGTTTTTT; v_call: TRBV29-1; clone_size: .; d_call: TRBD2; j_call: TRBJ2-2
cdr3_aa: CASSERGRVSTDTQYF; cdr3_nt: TGTGCCAGCAGTGAACGGGGAAGGGTGAGCACAGATACGCAGTATTTT; v_call: TRBV6-1; clone_size: .; d_call: .; j_call: TRBJ2-3
cdr3_aa: CASSPGGQGRDTQYF; cdr3_nt: TGCGCCAGCAGCCCAGGGGGACAGGGGAGAGATACGCAGTATTTT; v_call: TRBV4-3; clone_size: .; d_call: TRBD1; j_call: TRBJ2-3
cdr3_aa: CASSRGHTEAFF; cdr3_nt: TGTGCCAGCAGCAGGGGGCACACTGAAGCTTTCTTT; v_call: TRBV27; clone_size: .; d_call: TRBD1; j_call: TRBJ1-1
cdr3_aa: CASSSVFSSPLHF; cdr3_nt: TGCGCCAGCAGCTCCGTGTTCAGTTCACCCCTCCACTTT; v_call: TRBV5-1; clone_size: .; d_call: .; j_call: TRBJ1-6
cdr3_aa: CASRAAPGQGASEGYTF; cdr3_nt: TGTGCCAGCAGGGCCGCCCCGGGACAGGGGGCTTCGGAGGGCTACACCTTC; v_call: TRBV28; clone_size: .; d_call: TRBD1; j_call: TRBJ1-2
cdr3_aa: CASSYSIAGAGNTIYF; cdr3_nt: TGTGCCAGCAGTTACTCGATAGCAGGGGCTGGAAACACCATATATTTT; v_call: TRBV6-5; clone_size: .; d_call: .; j_call: TRBJ1-3
cdr3_aa: CASSFPGTANEKLFF; cdr3_nt: TGTGCCAGCAGCTTTCCCGGTACGGCTAATGAAAAACTGTTTTTT; v_call: TRBV7-9; clone_size: .; d_call: .; j_call: TRBJ1-4
cdr3_aa: CAISRAGGPETQYF; cdr3_nt: TGTGCCATCAGCCGAGCGGGGGGGCCGGAGACCCAGTACTTC; v_call: TRBV10-3; clone_size: .; d_call: TRBD2; j_call: TRBJ2-5
cdr3_aa: CAISDLAGWDGNTIYF; cdr3_nt: TGTGCCATCAGTGATCTGGCAGGGTGGGATGGAAACACCATATATTTT; v_call: TRBV10-3; clone_size: .; d_call: .; j_call: TRBJ1-3
cdr3_aa: CASSPGTYNQPQHF; cdr3_nt: TGTGCCAGCAGCCCAGGGACTTACAATCAGCCCCAGCATTTT; v_call: TRBV7-6; clone_size: .; d_call: .; j_call: TRBJ1-5
cdr3_aa: CASRRGVTEAFF; cdr3_nt: TGTGCCAGCCGACGGGGGGTAACTGAAGCTTTCTTT; v_call: TRBV7-9; clone_size: .; d_call: .; j_call: TRBJ1-1
cdr3_aa: CASSPLIGLAGDEQFF; cdr3_nt: TGTGCCAGCAGTCCATTGATCGGGCTAGCGGGAGATGAGCAGTTCTTC; v_call: TRBV27; clone_size: .; d_call: TRBD2; j_call: TRBJ2-1
cdr3_aa: CASSSQGTSGTRTAYEQYF; cdr3_nt: TGTGCCAGCTCATCACAAGGGACTAGCGGGACCCGGACGGCTTACGAGCAGTACTTC; v_call: TRBV18; clone_size: .; d_call: TRBD2; j_call: TRBJ2-7
cdr3_aa: CASSIGTGRWETQYF; cdr3_nt: TGTGCCAGCAGCATCGGGACAGGGAGGTGGGAGACCCAGTACTTC; v_call: TRBV7-9; clone_size: .; d_call: TRBD1; j_call: TRBJ2-5
cdr3_aa: CASSLDRGAYEQYF; cdr3_nt: TGTGCCAGCAGCCTAGACAGGGGGGCCTACGAGCAGTACTTC; v_call: TRBV7-6; clone_size: .; d_call: TRBD1; j_call: TRBJ2-7
cdr3_aa: CASSLATGDKYEQYF; cdr3_nt: TGTGCCAGCAGCTTAGCGACGGGAGATAAGTACGAGCAGTACTTC; v_call: TRBV7-8; clone_size: few; d_call: .; j_call: TRBJ2-7
cdr3_aa: CASSLAGGGYEQYF; cdr3_nt: TGCGCCAGCAGTCTAGCGGGAGGTGGGTACGAGCAGTACTTC; v_call: TRBV10-2; clone_size: .; d_call: TRBD2; j_call: TRBJ2-7
cdr3_aa: CASSEFSGQGSTGELFF; cdr3_nt: TGTGCCAGCAGTGAATTTTCCGGACAGGGCTCCACCGGGGAGCTGTTTTTT; v_call: TRBV25-1; clone_size: .; d_call: TRBD1; j_call: TRBJ2-2
cdr3_aa: CASSGGGAAPMNEQYF; cdr3_nt: TGTGCCAGCAGTGGAGGCGGTGCAGCTCCAATGAACGAGCAGTACTTC; v_call: TRBV25-1; clone_size: .; d_call: .; j_call: TRBJ2-7
cdr3_aa: CSVGKLAGDTGELFF; cdr3_nt: TGCAGCGTTGGGAAACTAGCGGGAGACACCGGGGAGCTGTTTTTT; v_call: TRBV29-1; clone_size: .; d_call: TRBD2; j_call: TRBJ2-2
cdr3_aa: CASVGLSTDTQYF; cdr3_nt: TGTGCCAGCGTGGGACTTAGCACAGATACGCAGTATTTT; v_call: TRBV6-5; clone_size: .; d_call: .; j_call: TRBJ2-3
cdr3_aa: CATSTRRQGENEQFF; cdr3_nt: TGTGCCACCAGCACGCGCCGACAGGGGGAAAATGAGCAGTTCTTC; v_call: TRBV15; clone_size: .; d_call: TRBD1; j_call: TRBJ2-1
cdr3_aa: CASSPGPHTGLGETTEQYF; cdr3_nt: TGTGCCAGCTCACCGGGGCCCCATACAGGGCTTGGAGAAACTACGGAGCAGTACTTC; v_call: TRBV18; clone_size: .; d_call: .; j_call: TRBJ2-7
cdr3_aa: CASHHSSVPYEQYF; cdr3_nt: TGTGCCAGCCACCATTCTAGCGTCCCCTACGAGCAGTACTTC; v_call: TRBV27; clone_size: .; d_call: .; j_call: TRBJ2-7
cdr3_aa: CASSVSRTSGDYNEQFF; cdr3_nt: TGTGCCAGCAGCGTCAGTAGGACTAGCGGGGACTACAATGAGCAGTTCTTC; v_call: TRBV9; clone_size: .; d_call: TRBD2; j_call: TRBJ2-1
cdr3_aa: CASSPDRPPLNTEAFF; cdr3_nt: TGTGCCAGCAGTCCCGACAGGCCTCCACTGAACACTGAAGCTTTCTTT; v_call: TRBV25-1; clone_size: .; d_call: .; j_call: TRBJ1-1
cdr3_aa: CAWSVPSGGTDTQYF; cdr3_nt: TGTGCCTGGAGTGTGCCTAGCGGGGGCACAGATACGCAGTATTTT; v_call: TRBV30; clone_size: .; d_call: TRBD2; j_call: TRBJ2-3
cdr3_aa: CAISGTSGYEQYF; cdr3_nt: TGTGCCATCAGTGGGACTAGCGGCTACGAGCAGTACTTC; v_call: TRBV10-3; clone_size: .; d_call: TRBD2; j_call: TRBJ2-7
cdr3_aa: CAISDVPPGHGTDTQYF; cdr3_nt: TGTGCCATCAGTGACGTACCCCCGGGACATGGCACAGATACGCAGTATTTT; v_call: TRBV10-3; clone_size: .; d_call: .; j_call: TRBJ2-3
cdr3_aa: CASSRRQSPYEQYF; cdr3_nt: TGTGCCAGCAGTCGTCGACAGAGCCCCTACGAGCAGTACTTC; v_call: TRBV13; clone_size: .; d_call: .; j_call: TRBJ2-7
cdr3_aa: CASGPGAAVLSGNEQFF; cdr3_nt: TGTGCTAGTGGCCCAGGGGCAGCGGTCCTAAGCGGTAATGAGCAGTTCTTC; v_call: TRBV12-5; clone_size: .; d_call: .; j_call: TRBJ2-1
cdr3_aa: CASSYDSYYGYTF; cdr3_nt: TGTGCCAGCAGTTATGACAGCTACTATGGCTACACCTTC; v_call: TRBV5-4; clone_size: .; d_call: .; j_call: TRBJ1-2
cdr3_aa: CASSEEAGGQYGYTF; cdr3_nt: TGTGCCAGCAGTGAAGAGGCAGGGGGCCAGTATGGCTACACCTTC; v_call: TRBV6-1; clone_size: .; d_call: TRBD1; j_call: TRBJ1-2
cdr3_aa: CASSLSGPYNEQFF; cdr3_nt: TGTGCCAGCAGTTTGAGCGGACCATACAATGAGCAGTTCTTC; v_call: TRBV27; clone_size: .; d_call: .; j_call: TRBJ2-1
cdr3_aa: CASSLGGTSTDTQYF; cdr3_nt: TGTGCCAGCAGCTTAGGGGGCACTAGCACAGATACGCAGTATTTT; v_call: TRBV7-3; clone_size: .; d_call: .; j_call: TRBJ2-3
cdr3_aa: CASSLGGTADEQYF; cdr3_nt: TGCGCCAGCAGCTTGGGGGGGACAGCCGACGAGCAGTACTTC; v_call: TRBV5-1; clone_size: few; d_call: TRBD1; j_call: TRBJ2-7
cdr3_aa: CSGQLETQYF; cdr3_nt: TGCAGCGGGCAATTGGAGACCCAGTACTTC; v_call: TRBV29-1; clone_size: .; d_call: .; j_call: TRBJ2-5
cdr3_aa: CASSSLGGINSPLHF; cdr3_nt: TGTGCCAGCAGCTCACTCGGGGGGATTAATTCACCCCTCCACTTT; v_call: TRBV5-6; clone_size: .; d_call: .; j_call: TRBJ1-6
cdr3_aa: CASSLPQGFGNYGYTF; cdr3_nt: TGTGCCAGCAGTTTACCGCAGGGCTTTGGGAACTATGGCTACACCTTC; v_call: TRBV28; clone_size: .; d_call: .; j_call: TRBJ1-2
cdr3_aa: CASSIGTGWNTEAFF; cdr3_nt: TGTGCCAGTAGTATCGGGACAGGGTGGAACACTGAAGCTTTCTTT; v_call: TRBV19; clone_size: once; d_call: TRBD1; j_call: TRBJ1-1